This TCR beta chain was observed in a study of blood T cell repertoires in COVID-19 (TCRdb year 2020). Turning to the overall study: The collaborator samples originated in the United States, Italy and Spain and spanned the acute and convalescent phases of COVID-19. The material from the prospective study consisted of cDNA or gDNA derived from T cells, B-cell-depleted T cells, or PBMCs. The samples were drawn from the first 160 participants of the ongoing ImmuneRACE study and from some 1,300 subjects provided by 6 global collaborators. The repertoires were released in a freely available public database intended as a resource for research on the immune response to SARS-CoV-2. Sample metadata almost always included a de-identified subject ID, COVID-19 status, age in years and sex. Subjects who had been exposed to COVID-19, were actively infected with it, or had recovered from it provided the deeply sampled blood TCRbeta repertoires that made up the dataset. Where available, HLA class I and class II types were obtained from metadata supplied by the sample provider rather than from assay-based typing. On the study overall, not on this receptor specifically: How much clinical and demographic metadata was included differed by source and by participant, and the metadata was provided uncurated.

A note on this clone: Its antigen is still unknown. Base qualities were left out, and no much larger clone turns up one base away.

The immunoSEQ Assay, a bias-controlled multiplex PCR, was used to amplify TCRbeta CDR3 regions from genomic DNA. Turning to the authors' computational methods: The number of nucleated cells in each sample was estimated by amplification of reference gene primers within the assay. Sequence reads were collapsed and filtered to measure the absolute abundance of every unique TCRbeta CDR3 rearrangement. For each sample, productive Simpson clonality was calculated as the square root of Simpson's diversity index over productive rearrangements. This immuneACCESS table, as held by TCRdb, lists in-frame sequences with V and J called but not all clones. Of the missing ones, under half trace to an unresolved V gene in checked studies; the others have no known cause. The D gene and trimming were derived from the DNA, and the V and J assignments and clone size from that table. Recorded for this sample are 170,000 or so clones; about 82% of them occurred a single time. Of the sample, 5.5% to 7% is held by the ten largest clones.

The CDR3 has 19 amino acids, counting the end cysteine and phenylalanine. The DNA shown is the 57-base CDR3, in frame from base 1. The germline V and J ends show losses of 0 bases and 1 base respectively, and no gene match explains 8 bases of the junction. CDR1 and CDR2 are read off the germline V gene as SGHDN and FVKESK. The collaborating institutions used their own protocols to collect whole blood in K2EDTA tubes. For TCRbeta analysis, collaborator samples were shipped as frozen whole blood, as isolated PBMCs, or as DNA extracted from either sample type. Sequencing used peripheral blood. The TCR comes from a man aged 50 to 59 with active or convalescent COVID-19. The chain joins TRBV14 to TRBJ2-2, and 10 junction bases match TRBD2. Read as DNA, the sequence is TGTGCCAGCAGCCAAGATATTTTTTCTAGCGGGGGGAACACCGGGGAGCTGTTTTTT. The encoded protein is CASSQDIFSSGGNTGELFF.